The clone carrying this T cell receptor (beta chain) has just a few counts. What it binds is unknown. The record originates from a study of cytomegalovirus exposure and HLA in healthy donors. CDR1 is SGHKS, CDR2 YYEKEE, per germline (reference sequence). V was pared by 2 bases and J by 0 bases, with 9 bases between. CDR3 length equals 15 residues. General study results and limits: In vitro experiments confirmed that a few CMV-associated chains were specific for CMV antigens. Reports credit the classifier with highly specific, highly sensitive diagnosis of cytomegalovirus status. Earlier findings revealed that most TCR beta V segments proved productive either about 87% or about 30% of the time.

Amplification used 60 Vbeta primers and 13 Jbeta primers. Clones were read by immunoSEQ multiplex PCR, and TCRdb kept only the in-frame ones, dropping some. The sample records around 100,000 clones, roughly 70% being singletons. The gene calls are TRBV5-5 and TRBJ1-3; perhaps TRBD1 as D (5 bases). This clonotype originated in a man in his forties in good health and CMV-seropositive. The specimen was PBMCs. This CDR3 is CASSFGTVSGNTIYF. The CDR3 DNA reads as TGTGCCAGCAGCTTCGGGACTGTCTCTGGAAACACCATATATTTT.